A single T cell receptor (beta chain) is shown here with its context. In this sample, this clone turned up a few times. This clone's antigen is unknown. Within one base of it there is no much larger clone, and no base qualities were kept. This sample was included in a study of preoperative IRX-2 immunotherapy in early breast cancer (dated by TCRdb to about 2019). V lost 8 bases and J lost 5 bases; the stretch between them is 15 bases long. The germline V gene yields MNHGY for CDR1 and SAAAGT for CDR2. Reading from cysteine to phenylalanine, the CDR3 counts 13 amino acids. The kept DNA is CDR3 alone, 39 bases in frame from the first base. The library was generated by the immunoSEQ multiplex PCR assay. The immuneACCESS repertoire file appears here via TCRdb, limited to in-frame rearrangements. These files lack a portion of the clones; in checked studies, under half of the deficit traces to unresolved V genes, and the cause of the others is not known. The sample data list several thousand clones, and roughly 69% of these were observed just once. Clones ranked in the top ten supply 8.5% to 10% of the sample.

This specimen's treatment or condition label, interpreted: preoperative locoregional IRX-2 cytokine immunotherapy. The samples were obtained from a phase Ib study that tested preoperative, locoregional IRX-2 cytokine immunotherapy meant to prime immune responses. The donors were early-stage breast cancer patients who were given IRX-2 prior to surgery. This receptor was obtained from a human donor with breast cancer. The sequenced sample was tumor tissue, obtained before IRX-2 immunotherapy. The receptor chain draws on TRBV6-8 and TRBJ1-1, with no confidently assigned D gene. The DNA sequence reads TGTGCCAGCGGACGGGCTCGAGGGACTGAAGCTTTCTTT. Its protein is CASGRARGTEAFF.